Presented here are 17 T cell receptor beta chains from one specimen sequenced in a study of blood T cells in healthy people across ages (dated by TCRdb to the mid-2010s). The receptor library was made with 5' RACE. Instrument used: Illumina HiSeq 2500. A second PCR of about 6 to 11 cycles was performed with a sample-barcoded 5' primer and a J-beta primer mix. Starting from the raw public reads, TCRdb applied fastp trimming at Q25, assembled clones with MiXCR and retained in-frame beta chains. Every distinct CDR3 protein forms one entry, paired with its most common genes and DNA. The sample table lists 550,000 to 650,000 distinct CDR3 sequences, less than 35% of them with a count of one. The leading ten clones occupy about a sixth of the sample. The sample comprised blood. The receptors shown here come from a woman of 80 years or more in good health.

The chain uses TRBV20-1 and TRBJ2-7; 9 bases line up with TRBD2. The junction had 7 bases not matched to a gene; V was cut back by 3 bases and J by 1 base. The length of the CDR3 is 15 residues. From germline, CDR1 is DFQATT and CDR2 SNEGSKA (reference sequence). CDR3: CSAREGTSSSYEQYF. The CDR3 DNA reads as TGCAGTGCTAGGGAAGGGACTAGCTCTTCCTACGAGCAGTACTTC.

CDR3 sequence reads: CASSSIYRESTSYNEQFF. The CDR3 DNA reads TGTGCCAGCAGCTCGATTTACAGGGAGTCAACCTCATACAATGAGCAGTTCTTC. V and J are TRBV7-3 and TRBJ2-1; D is perhaps TRBD1 (6 bases). The germline V gene encodes CDR1 SGHTA and CDR2 FQGTGA. This CDR3 has 18 amino acids. V lost 4 bases, J lost 4 bases, and 23 bases lay in between.

CDR3 sequence: CASSPQLGDGEKLFF. The CDR3 nucleotides are TGTGCCAGCAGCCCCCAATTGGGGGATGGGGAAAAACTGTTTTTT. This rearrangement joins TRBV7-2 to TRBJ1-4, with D possibly matching TRBD1 (5 bases). The length of the CDR3 is 15 residues. From germline, CDR1 is SGHTA and CDR2 FQGNSA. V lost 5 bases to trimming and J lost 8 bases, with 18 bases between them. Full variable domain (outside the CDR3, taken from reference TRBV7-2 and TRBJ1-4): GAGVSQSPSNKVTEKGKDVELRCDPISGHTALYWYRQSLGQGLEFLIYFQGNSAPDKSGLPSDRFSAERTGGSVSTLTIQRTQQEDSAVYLCASSPQLGDGEKLFFGSGTQLSVL.

The chain employs TRBV27 and TRBJ1-3; D is unclear. With 4 bases removed from V and 1 base from J, the gap between germline ends came to 17 bases. The germline V gene encodes CDR1 MNHEY and CDR2 SMNVEV (reference sequence). The CDR3 sequence is 17 residues long. CDR3 protein: CASSYSHKVRSGNTIYF. The CDR3 DNA reads TGTGCCAGCAGTTACTCACACAAGGTCCGGTCTGGAAACACCATATATTTT.

This clonotype was seen repeatedly, ten times or more. The V call is TRBV14, the J call TRBJ1-2; the D is unclear. V lost 0 bases and J lost 4, with 15 bases in between. Germline loops: CDR1 SGHDN, CDR2 FVKESK. The CDR3 runs to 16 residues. The CDR3, as DNA: TGTGCCAGCAGCCAAGAAGCCCTGGCCCTCCGCTATGGCTACACCTTC. This gives the protein CASSQEALALRYGYTF.

Only a few counts were recorded for this clonotype. V is TRBV9 and J is TRBJ2-7, with D possibly TRBD2 on 6 matching bases. From germline, CDR1 is SGDLS and CDR2 YYNGEE. Between the trimmed V and J ends, which lost 3 bases and 7 bases, there was a span of 20 bases. The CDR3 is made up of 15 amino acids. CDR3 coding DNA: TGTGCCAGCAGCGCCTTTGCACTGGACTACAATGAGCAGTACTTC. Encoded protein: CASSAFALDYNEQYF.

The chain has TRBV5-1 and TRBJ2-3; 11 positions agree with TRBD2. V shed 1 base and J 4 bases; nucleotides not matched to a gene: 11. This CDR3 region has 18 residues. The germline V gene encodes CDR1 SGHRS and CDR2 YFSETQ. The CDR3 loop reads CASSLKLAGAQGADTQYF. The CDR3 DNA sequence: TGCGCCAGCAGCTTGAAACTAGCGGGGGCCCAGGGGGCAGATACGCAGTATTTT. The complete variable domain, with remaining parts taken from reference TRBV5-1 and TRBJ2-3, reads KAGVTQTPRYLIKTRGQQVTLSCSPISGHRSVSWYQQTPGQGLQFLFEYFSETQRNKGNFPGRFSGRQFSNSRSEMNVSTLELGDSALYLCASSLKLAGAQGADTQYFGPGTRLTVL.

Of note for this clonotype: It may be a read error: a sequence one base away is much more abundant. V is TRBV3-1 and J is TRBJ2-1, with D uncertain. Germline assignment: CDR1 LGHDT and CDR2 YNNKEL (reference sequence). V was pared by 4 bases and J by 7 bases, with 14 bases between. The CDR3 runs to 14 residues. Here the CDR3 DNA reads TGTGCCAGCAGCCCTTCCAGAGGAAGGAATGAGCAGTTCTTC. It specifies CASSPSRGRNEQFF.

The genes are TRBV7-2 and TRBJ2-1; 11 bases are shared with TRBD2. V shed 4 bases and J 6 bases; nucleotides not matched to a gene: 5. The CDR3 extends over 15 amino acids. Germline values: CDR1 SGHTA, CDR2 FQGNSA. CDR3 nucleotide sequence: TGTGCCAGCAGCTACACTAGCGGGGGACTCAATGAGCAGTTCTTC. This gives the protein CASSYTSGGLNEQFF.

This clonotype has a count of ten or more. The CDR3 loop is CASSSGSYNEQFF. In DNA, the CDR3 is TGTGCCAGCAGCTCGGGGTCCTACAATGAGCAGTTCTTC. The V call is TRBV7-3, the J call TRBJ2-1; D might be TRBD2 (5 bases). Trimming cost V 4 bases and J 1 base, with 5 bases left between them. Looked up from germline, CDR1 is SGHTA and CDR2 is FQGTGA. The CDR3 spans 13 residues.

This clonotype was seen more than once but under ten times. The CDR3, as DNA: TGTGCCAGCAAGAATAGACAACCGAACACTGAAGCTTTCTTT. It specifies CASKNRQPNTEAFF. The gene calls are TRBV27 and TRBJ1-1; D unresolved. The CDR3 has 14 amino acids. V lost 7 bases to trimming and J lost 1 base, with 13 bases between them. CDR1 is MNHEY and CDR2 is SMNVEV in the germline V gene (reference sequence).

The chain employs TRBV30 and TRBJ2-5, with D possibly matching TRBD1 (6 bases). This CDR3 is built from 13 residues. Germline values: CDR1 GTSNPN, CDR2 SVGIG (reference sequence). With 3 bases removed from V and 1 base from J, the gap between germline ends came to 9 bases. The CDR3 DNA sequence: TGTGCCTGGAGCAGGGGACCCCAAGAGACCCAGTACTTC. This sequence encodes CAWSRGPQETQYF.

About this clonotype: Since a much larger clone is just one base distant, this may be a read error. The rearrangement uses TRBV7-9 and TRBJ2-4; D is tentatively TRBD1 or TRBD2 (5 bases each). Gene TRBJ2-5 matches the end of the DNA better, so the J call may be wrong. There are 16 residues in the CDR3. The germline V gene encodes CDR1 SEHNR and CDR2 FQNEAQ (reference sequence). The CDR3 sequence: CASGLELPGEGETQYF. The CDR3 nucleotides read TGTGCCAGCGGCTTAGAGCTGCCGGGTGAGGGGGAGACCCAGTACTTC.

The chain is built from TRBV5-1 and TRBJ1-2; TRBD1 matches at 8 bases. V shed 2 bases and J 4 bases; nucleotides not matched to a gene: 7. Germline V gene lookup returns CDR1 SGHRS and CDR2 YFSETQ. CDR3 length: 15 amino acids. The CDR3 here is CASSLETGVGYGYTF. The CDR3 nucleotides read TGCGCCAGCAGCTTAGAGACAGGGGTTGGCTATGGCTACACCTTC.

This clonotype was recorded many times. The J gene is TRBJ2-3, the V gene TRBV7-9, with D perhaps TRBD1 (6 bases). CDR1 is SEHNR, CDR2 FQNEAQ, per germline (reference sequence). CDR3 size: 14 residues. Between the trimmed V and J ends, which lost 4 bases and 2 bases, there was a span of 10 bases. CDR3: CASSSDRLTDTQYF. CDR3 bases: TGTGCCAGCAGCTCGGACAGACTCACAGATACGCAGTATTTT.

This clonotype has at least ten counts. The V and J genes are TRBV7-2 and TRBJ2-5, with TRBD1 identical over 7 bases. J lost 4 bases, V lost 3 bases, and 5 bases had no gene match. CDR1 is SGHTA, CDR2 FQGNSA, per germline. The CDR3 is made up of 14 amino acids. CDR3 bases: TGTGCCAGCAGCTTTCAGACAGGGCCAGAGACCCAGTACTTC. Translation: CASSFQTGPETQYF.

Many counts were recorded for this clonotype. The chain links TRBV7-9 to TRBJ2-1, with TRBD1 matching 9 bases. Trimming cost V 5 bases and J 7 bases; bases outside gene matches: 9. This CDR3 has 15 residues. Per the germline V gene, CDR1 is SEHNR and CDR2 is FQNEAQ (reference sequence). The CDR3 is CASSINLGQGNEQFF. CDR3 nucleotides: TGTGCCAGCAGCATAAATTTGGGACAGGGAAATGAGCAGTTCTTC.